The clone carrying this T cell receptor (beta chain) was recorded at least ten times. This sample was taken from a study of spatial heterogeneity in lung cancer. Time point denoted: sample taken at primary tumor resection. The study sequenced unsorted whole RNA from tumor, nontumor lung or frozen PBMC. Samples were obtained from 70 or so donors, all untreated early-stage non-small cell lung cancer patients. Germline V gene data show CDR1 as SGHVS and CDR2 as FNYEAQ. The CDR3 totals 17 residues. V lost 6 bases to trimming and J lost 0 bases; unmatched junction nucleotides: 11. TCRdb ran MiXCR on the 5' RACE reads and lists one entry per CDR3 protein. The sample has 60,000 to 65,000 distinct CDR3 sequences; roughly 7.9% are singletons.

The source material was PBMCs, sampled at surgery. The chain links TRBV7-6 to TRBJ2-1, with 7 bases fitting TRBD2. This clonotype originated in a female donor with early-stage non-small cell lung cancer. CDR3 loop: CASSLLGAGNSYNEQFF. The CDR3 region has the DNA TGTGCCAGCAGTCTCCTGGGAGCGGGGAACTCCTACAATGAGCAGTTCTTC.